This T cell receptor beta chain appears in the sequencing data of a study of CD8 T cells in ankylosing spondylitis. V lost 0 bases and J lost 2; bases outside the gene matches: 0. The CDR3 is 15 residues long. This clonotype has ten or more counts. Its specificity is unknown. Study-level findings and limits: Researchers report that disease-linked clones proved CD8+ and relatively rare in peripheral blood. Characteristic, it appeared, of ankylosing spondylitis blood was a TCR beta motif of seven or eight highly homologous variants. Disease-associated clones were reportedly significantly overrepresented in matched ankylosing spondylitis synovial fluid.

Scientists made TCR beta libraries using quantitative 5'-RACE with molecular barcodes. Using its own MiXCR run on the 5' RACE reads, TCRdb lists one record per CDR3 protein. The data show 180,000 or so distinct CDR3 sequences, approximately 10% seen once. The J gene is TRBJ2-5, the V gene TRBV6-7; TRBD2 aligns across 10 bases. TRBV6-7 is sorted into the ORF group, with uncertain function. The origin of this receptor is a male donor with ankylosing spondylitis or in good health (not recorded which). What was sequenced was blood, either unsorted or a sorted T cell fraction (not recorded which). Here the CDR3 reads CASSYSTSGQETQYF. In nucleotides, the CDR3 is TGTGCCAGCAGTTACTCGACTAGCGGGCAAGAGACCCAGTACTTC.